The rows below give T cell receptor beta chains drawn from one sample of a study of blood T cell repertoires in COVID-19. The method was immunoSEQ multiplex PCR; TCRdb's version includes in-frame clones alone and lacks a portion of them. The repertoire holds hundreds of thousands of clones, with 87% as singletons. Sequencing was performed on PBMCs or T cells enriched from blood (not recorded which). Source of these receptors: a woman aged 25 to 39 with acute COVID-19. Each CDR3 is given with its conserved first and last residue. D genes are given only for firm matches.

J gene | V gene | D gene | CDR3 protein
TRBJ1-5 | TRBV5-4 | NA | CASSLSPDWKQPQHF
TRBJ1-1 | TRBV15 | NA | CATSRDQTVGASNTEAFF
TRBJ2-5 | TRBV28 | NA | CASSPGQGPSWETQYF
TRBJ2-7 | TRBV10-3 | TRBD2 | CAIRASGGYEQYF
TRBJ1-4 | TRBV30 | TRBD1 | CALSPPPRGNEKLFF
TRBJ2-4 | TRBV28 | NA | CASNAAGAKNIQYF
TRBJ2-1 | TRBV28 | NA | CASSSLGGAYNEQFF
TRBJ2-1 | TRBV19 | NA | CASSPPGGTYNEQFF
TRBJ1-1 | TRBV5-4 | TRBD1 | CASSLVDDREEAFF
TRBJ1-3 | TRBV9 | TRBD1 | CASSVAGQGVNTIYF
TRBJ2-3 | TRBV21-1 | NA | CASKVRRASPF
TRBJ2-1 | TRBV5-1 | TRBD1 | CASAGTADYNEQFF
TRBJ2-1 | TRBV4-3 | TRBD2 | CASSQDGLAGYNEQFF
TRBJ1-4 | TRBV5-6 | NA | CASSTKTTATNEKLFF
TRBJ2-5 | TRBV27 | TRBD2 | CASSRLAGQQETQYF
TRBJ1-4 | TRBV18 | TRBD1 | CASSPGQGNFNEKLFF
TRBJ2-1 | TRBV12-3/TRBV12-4 | NA | CASSSGSQFF
TRBJ1-1 | TRBV2 | NA | CASSVGQINTEAFF
TRBJ2-7 | TRBV18 | NA | CASSPGTPYEQYF
TRBJ1-2 | TRBV7-9 | TRBD1 | CASSPEGQGANYGYTF
TRBJ2-1 | TRBV4-1 | NA | CASQQGGNEQFF
TRBJ2-4 | TRBV28 | TRBD2 | CASSFSGENIQYF
TRBJ2-3 | TRBV10-3 | NA | CAISGGRNTQYF
TRBJ1-6 | TRBV12-3/TRBV12-4 | NA | CASSLNGQSPLHF
TRBJ1-2 | TRBV19 | NA | CASRQGPPTNYGYTF
TRBJ2-1 | TRBV5-1 | NA | CASAEQGPPDEQFF
TRBJ2-7 | TRBV30 | NA | CAWTRGGYEQYF
TRBJ2-2 | TRBV5-6 | NA | CASSLGGGNTGELFF
TRBJ1-1 | TRBV12-3/TRBV12-4 | TRBD1 | CASSPDRVEAFF
TRBJ2-3 | TRBV5-4 | NA | CASSFLGGDTQYF
TRBJ2-1 | TRBV19 | NA | CASSRASAWNEQFF
TRBJ2-1 | TRBV19 | NA | CASSNRGGDEQFF
TRBJ1-1 | TRBV7-2 | NA | CASSFDAGNTEAFF
TRBJ2-2 | TRBV5-6 | NA | CASSRKRRLPIETGELFF
TRBJ2-7 | TRBV27 | NA | CASSSWTGEQYF
TRBJ2-1 | TRBV19 | NA | CASSIAPGSYNEQFF
TRBJ1-4 | TRBV7-9 | TRBD1 | CASSFVGQGIEKLFF